This paragraph reports one TCR beta chain. This specimen belongs to a study of cytotoxic CD8 clonotypes in ibrutinib-treated CLL. Study as a whole: Partial response was seen in about 24 patients and complete response in 2; after median around six years, about 14 stayed remitted, roughly 12 progressed. After treatment lasting a median about twelve months, range 6 to 36, response samples were collected.

With cryopreserved PBMCs as the source, roughly 2 micrograms of genomic DNA went to TCR beta libraries. J lost 2 bases, V lost 6 bases, and 8 bases had no gene match. The CDR3 is made up of 14 amino acids. Per the germline V gene, CDR1 is SQVTM and CDR2 is ANQGSEA. Using immunoSEQ multiplex PCR, the repertoire was profiled, and TCRdb retains in-frame clones only, with some absent. There are about 97,000 clones in the sample; approximately 80% occur only once, and around 24% lies in the top ten. This chain uses TRBV29-1 with TRBJ2-7, with 9 bases that match TRBD1. The origin of this receptor is a human donor with chronic lymphocytic leukemia. Specimen: PBMCs, collected after 24 months of ibrutinib treatment. In DNA form, the CDR3 reads TGCAGCGTAGGACCGGGACAGGGTACCTACGAGCAGTACTTC. Translated: CSVGPGQGTYEQYF.